This T cell receptor beta chain was observed in a study of blood T cell repertoires in COVID-19. Study information: COVID-19 samples collected from the United States, Italy and Spain covered acute and convalescent phases. T cells, B-cell-depleted T cells, or PBMCs provided the cDNA or gDNA that served as material.

Under the authors' procedure: Estimation of nucleated cell counts relied on the amplification of reference gene primers. Generated by immunoSEQ multiplex PCR, the TCRdb table keeps only in-frame clones and is missing some. The V and J calls and clone size are taken from that table; D and trimming were inferred from the DNA. The sample lists about 280,000 clones, about nine tenths occurring once. V was shortened by 0 bases and J by 2 bases, with 5 bases between the two germline ends. The germline CDR1 and CDR2 sequences are SGHRS and YFSETQ. CDR3 length: 14 amino acids. Those enrolled in Seattle joined during active infection and were followed longitudinally afterward.

The V and J genes are TRBV5-1 and TRBJ2-2, with D unresolved. The origin of this receptor is a woman aged 25 to 39 with COVID-19, enrolled during active disease. Sequenced input: peripheral blood. The CDR3 bases are TGCGCCAGCAGCTTGGGCAGTAACACCGGGGAGCTGTTTTTT. Residues: CASSLGSNTGELFF.